These 21 T cell receptor beta chains came from one sample sequenced in a study of control samples from healthy donors and cancer patients. Clones were read by immunoSEQ multiplex PCR, and TCRdb kept only the in-frame ones, dropping some. The table lists 150,000 or so clones, roughly 93% of them singletons, with under 7% in the top ten. Sequences were obtained from blood. Source of these receptors: a man between 18 and 29 years old in good health.

The chain recombines TRBV10-1 with TRBJ1-5; D uncertain. V was clipped by 0 bases and J by 5 bases, with 2 bases between them. Per germline, CDR1 WNHNN and CDR2 SYGVQD (reference sequence). The length of the CDR3 is 12 residues. As DNA, the CDR3 is TGCGCCAGCAGTGAGTCGGATCAGCCCCAGCATTTT. Translation: CASSESDQPQHF.

This chain connects TRBV27 to TRBJ2-3; no firm D call. The CDR3 sequence is 14 residues long. Germline values: CDR1 MNHEY, CDR2 SMNVEV (reference sequence). V was shortened by 10 bases and J by 2 bases, with 16 bases between the two germline ends. CDR3 bases: TGTGCCACATCACACTTCAGTTTCACAGATACGCAGTATTTT. As protein: CATSHFSFTDTQYF.

This chain uses TRBV19 with TRBJ2-7, with 7 bases aligning to TRBD1. Per germline, CDR1 LNHDA and CDR2 SQIVND (reference sequence). CDR3 length equals 14 residues. Losses at the gene ends were 1 base for V and 3 bases for J; bases not matched to a gene: 3. CDR3 residues: CASSIGQGGYEQYF. The DNA for the CDR3 is TGTGCCAGTAGTATAGGACAGGGTGGCTACGAGCAGTACTTC. Together with reference TRBV19 and TRBJ2-7, the CDR3 gives the full variable domain: DGGITQSPKYLFRKEGQNVTLSCEQNLNHDAMYWYRQDPGQGLRLIYYSQIVNDFQKGDIAEGYSVSREKKESFPLTVTSAQKNPTAFYLCASSIGQGGYEQYFGPGTRLTVT.

The V gene is TRBV5-4, the J gene TRBJ1-2, with a possible D match to TRBD1 (5 bases). Germline V gives CDR1 SGHNT, CDR2 YYREEE (reference sequence). There are 15 residues in the CDR3. Trimming pared 0 bases from V and 4 bases from J, leaving 13 bases between. The CDR3 region is CASSLAGTEIYGYTF. CDR3 DNA sequence: TGTGCCAGCAGCTTGGCCGGGACGGAGATCTATGGCTACACCTTC.

This clone was seen only once. The V and J genes are TRBV30 and TRBJ1-2; TRBD1 might be the D (5 bases). Germline lookup yields CDR1 GTSNPN and CDR2 SVGIG (reference sequence). This CDR3 comprises 13 residues. V was trimmed by 2 bases and J by 8 bases, leaving 15 bases between them. The CDR3 region is CAWSPQAGPGYTF. The CDR3 DNA follows: TGTGCCTGGAGTCCACAGGCAGGGCCGGGCTACACCTTC.

The chain recombines TRBV30 with TRBJ1-2; unclear D gene. This CDR3 has 12 residues. CDR1 and CDR2 (germline): GTSNPN, SVGIG (reference sequence). V was shortened by 0 bases and J by 0 bases, with 2 bases between the two germline ends. CDR3 bases: TGTGCCTGGAGTGTGTCTAACTATGGCTACACCTTC. Protein sequence: CAWSVSNYGYTF.

In DNA, the CDR3 is TGCAGCGTCAATGAGCAGTTCTTC. Translation gives CSVNEQFF. This sequence joins TRBV29-1 and TRBJ2-1; D gene unclear. Germline V lookup: CDR1 SQVTM, CDR2 ANQGSEA. Trimming shortened V by 6 bases and J by 6 bases, and 0 bases separated the two germline ends. This CDR3 has 8 amino acids.

This CDR3 reads CASSTQTNQPQHF. The CDR3 region has the DNA TGTGCCAGTAGTACCCAAACTAATCAGCCCCAGCATTTT. The J gene is TRBJ1-5, the V gene TRBV19; no clear D gene. Trimming pared 4 bases from V and 4 bases from J, leaving 8 bases between. The CDR3 is made up of 13 amino acids. The V gene's germline CDR1 is LNHDA and CDR2 SQIVND (reference sequence).

The V and J genes are TRBV28 and TRBJ2-7, with 7 bases lining up with TRBD1. J lost 2 bases, V lost 3 bases, and 7 bases had no gene match. Germline values: CDR1 MDHEN, CDR2 SYDVKM. The CDR3 length is 15 residues. In DNA form, the CDR3 reads TGTGCCAGCAGTTTCCCAACTGGGACAGCCTACGAGCAGTACTTC. Translation gives CASSFPTGTAYEQYF.

V and J are TRBV4-1 and TRBJ2-7, with TRBD1 matching over 8 bases. CDR1 is MGHRA, CDR2 YSYEKL, per germline. The CDR3 is 14 residues long. V lost 1 base, J lost 2 bases, and 1 base stayed unmatched. Here the CDR3 reads CASSQGTGPYEQYF. CDR3 coding DNA: TGCGCCAGCAGCCAAGGGACAGGGCCCTACGAGCAGTACTTC.

V and J are TRBV7-9 and TRBJ1-2; D is unclear. V lost 1 base to trimming and J lost 7 bases, with 7 bases between them. Germline CDR1 reads SEHNR; CDR2 reads FQNEAQ (reference sequence). The CDR3 extends over 12 amino acids. The CDR3 here is CASSLEVIGYTF. CDR3 DNA: TGTGCCAGCAGCTTAGAGGTCATTGGCTACACCTTC.

The J gene is TRBJ2-1, the V gene TRBV27; D ambiguous. Germline V gene sequence: CDR1 MNHEY, CDR2 SMNVEV (reference sequence). Trimming took 3 bases from V and 6 from J, leaving 3 bases between them. The CDR3 runs to 11 residues. CDR3 loop: CASSFLNEQFF. In DNA, the CDR3 is TGTGCCAGCAGTTTCCTCAATGAGCAGTTCTTC.

This chain links TRBV12-3 or TRBV12-4 with TRBJ2-1, with D unclear. CDR3 size: 12 residues. The V and J ends lost 9 bases and 2 bases respectively, with 8 bases between them. The CDR3 reads CASSETYNEQFF. The CDR3, as DNA: TGTGCCAGTTCGGAGACCTACAATGAGCAGTTCTTC.

V gene TRBV5-1 combines with J gene TRBJ2-2, with D uncertain. This CDR3 has 17 residues. Trimming removed 0 bases at V and 0 bases at J, with 12 bases between. Germline CDR1 reads SGHRS; CDR2 reads YFSETQ. Here the CDR3 DNA reads TGCGCCAGCAGCTTGGACCCTCGGACGGCGAACACCGGGGAGCTGTTTTTT. Protein sequence: CASSLDPRTANTGELFF.

V and J are TRBV12-5 and TRBJ1-2; D uncertain. The ends were cut back, 5 bases at V and 4 bases at J, with 17 bases in the middle. The CDR3 consists of 15 residues. Germline CDR1 LGHNT, CDR2 FRNRAP. CDR3: CASGTESWGGYGYTF. Written as DNA, the CDR3 is TGTGCTAGTGGTACCGAGAGCTGGGGAGGCTATGGCTACACCTTC.

The rearrangement links TRBV7-9 to TRBJ2-1; 7 nucleotides line up with TRBD2. V shed 2 bases and J 14 bases; nucleotides not matched to a gene: 12. The CDR3 sequence is 14 residues long. Germline-derived CDR1 and CDR2 are SEHNR and FQNEAQ (reference sequence). The CDR3: CASSLMTSSEEEFF. The CDR3 DNA reads TGTGCCAGCAGCTTAATGACTAGCTCCGAGGAGGAGTTCTTC.

The V and J genes are TRBV11-2 and TRBJ1-1, with 7 bases aligning to TRBD1. The CDR3 covers 12 residues. The V segment lost 5 bases and the J segment 7 bases; nucleotides outside the gene matches: 4. Germline lookup yields CDR1 SGHAT and CDR2 FQNNGV. As DNA, the CDR3 is TGTGCCAGCAGCCGGGACAGAATTGAAGCTTTCTTT. Protein sequence: CASSRDRIEAFF.

The chain couples TRBV5-1 to TRBJ1-2; 9 bases line up with TRBD1. The J segment lost 6 bases and the V segment lost 3 bases, leaving 6 bases of the junction unmatched. The CDR3 is 14 amino acids. CDR1 is SGHRS and CDR2 is YFSETQ in the germline V gene. As DNA, the CDR3 is TGCGCCAGCAGCTACTCCGGGACAGGGCATGGCTACACCTTC. Translation: CASSYSGTGHGYTF.

V is TRBV4-2 and J is TRBJ1-4, with 8 positions matching TRBD1. Germline V gene sequence: CDR1 LGHNA, CDR2 YNFKEQ. Trimming at V came to 5 bases and at J to 8 bases, leaving 7 bases not matched to a gene. The CDR3 is 14 amino acids. CDR3 sequence (DNA): TGTGCCAGCAGCTACGGACAGGGAAGCGAAAAACTGTTTTTT. It is translated as CASSYGQGSEKLFF.

The V and J genes are TRBV2 and TRBJ1-1; 7 bases align to TRBD1. Per germline, CDR1 SNHLY and CDR2 FYNNEI. After removal of 3 bases from V and 5 bases from J, the junction contained 9 bases not matched to a gene. CDR3 length: 15 amino acids. The CDR3 sequence is CASSELGGAKTEAFF. The DNA for the CDR3 is TGTGCCAGCAGTGAGTTAGGGGGCGCCAAAACTGAAGCTTTCTTT. Using reference TRBV2 and TRBJ1-1 for the parts outside the CDR3, the full variable domain is EPEVTQTPSHQVTQMGQEVILRCVPISNHLYFYWYRQILGQKVEFLVSFYNNEISEKSEIFDDQFSVERPDGSNFTLKIRSTKLEDSAMYFCASSELGGAKTEAFFGQGTRLTVV.

This clone was recorded a few times. This chain uses TRBV29-1 with TRBJ1-2; 7 bases are shared with TRBD1. The CDR3 is made up of 14 amino acids. V lost 5 bases and J lost 2; bases outside the gene matches: 8. CDR1 SQVTM and CDR2 ANQGSEA come from the germline V gene. CDR3 in DNA: TGCAGCGTTATACGGGACAGCGAAAACTATGGCTACACCTTC. Protein sequence: CSVIRDSENYGYTF.